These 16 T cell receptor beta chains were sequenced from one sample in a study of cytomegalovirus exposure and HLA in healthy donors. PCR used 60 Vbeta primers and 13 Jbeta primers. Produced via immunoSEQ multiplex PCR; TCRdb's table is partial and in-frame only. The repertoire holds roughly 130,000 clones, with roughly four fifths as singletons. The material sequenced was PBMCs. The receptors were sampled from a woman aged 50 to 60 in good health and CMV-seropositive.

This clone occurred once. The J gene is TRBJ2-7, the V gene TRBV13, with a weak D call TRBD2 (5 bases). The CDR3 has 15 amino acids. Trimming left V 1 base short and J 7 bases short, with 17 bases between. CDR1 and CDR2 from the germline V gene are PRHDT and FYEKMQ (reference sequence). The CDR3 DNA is TGTGCCAGCAGCTTAGATCCAGCCCGAGGGTCGGAGCAGTACTTC. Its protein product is CASSLDPARGSEQYF.

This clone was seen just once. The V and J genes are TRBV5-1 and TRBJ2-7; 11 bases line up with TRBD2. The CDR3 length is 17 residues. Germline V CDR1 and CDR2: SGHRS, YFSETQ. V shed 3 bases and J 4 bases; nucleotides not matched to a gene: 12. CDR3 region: CASSYRLAGSQTYEQYF. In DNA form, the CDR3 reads TGCGCCAGCAGCTACCGACTAGCGGGGTCCCAGACTTACGAGCAGTACTTC.

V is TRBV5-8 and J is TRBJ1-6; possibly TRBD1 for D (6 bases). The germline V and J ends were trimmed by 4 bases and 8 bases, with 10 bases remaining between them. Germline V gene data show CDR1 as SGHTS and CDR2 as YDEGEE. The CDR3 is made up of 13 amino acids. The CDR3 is CASSRGHDSPLHF. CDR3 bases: TGTGCCAGCAGCCGGGGACATGATTCACCCCTCCACTTT.

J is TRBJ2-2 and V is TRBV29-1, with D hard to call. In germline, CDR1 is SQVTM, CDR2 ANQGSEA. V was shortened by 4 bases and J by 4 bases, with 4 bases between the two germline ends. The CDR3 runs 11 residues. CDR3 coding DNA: TGCAGCGTTGCCCTCACCGGGGAGCTGTTTTTT. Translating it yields CSVALTGELFF.

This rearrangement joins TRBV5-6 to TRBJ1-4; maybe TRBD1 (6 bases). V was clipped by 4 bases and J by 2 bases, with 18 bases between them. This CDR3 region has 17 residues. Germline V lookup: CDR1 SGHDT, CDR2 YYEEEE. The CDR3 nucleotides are TGTGCCAGCAGCCCCCGGAACCCAGGGGCTACTAATGAAAAACTGTTTTTT. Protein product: CASSPRNPGATNEKLFF.

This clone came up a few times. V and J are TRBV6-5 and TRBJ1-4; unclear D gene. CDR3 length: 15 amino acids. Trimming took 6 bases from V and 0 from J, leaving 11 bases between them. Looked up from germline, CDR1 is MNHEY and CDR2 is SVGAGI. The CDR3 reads CASRSGGATNEKLFF. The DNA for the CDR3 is TGTGCCAGCAGGAGCGGAGGTGCAACTAATGAAAAACTGTTTTTT.

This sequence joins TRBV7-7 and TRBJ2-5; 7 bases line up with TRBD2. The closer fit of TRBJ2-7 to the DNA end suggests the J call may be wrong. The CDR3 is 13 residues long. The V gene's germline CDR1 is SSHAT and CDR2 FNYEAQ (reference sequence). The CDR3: CASSRTGGAEQYF. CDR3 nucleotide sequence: TGTGCCAGCAGCCGGACGGGGGGTGCCGAGCAGTACTTC.

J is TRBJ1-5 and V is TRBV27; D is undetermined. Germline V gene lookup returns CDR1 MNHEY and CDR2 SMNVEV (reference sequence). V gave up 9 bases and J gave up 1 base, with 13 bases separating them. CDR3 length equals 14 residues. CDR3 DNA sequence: TGTGCCAGTGGGTCGACGGGGAGCAATCAGCCCCAGCATTTT. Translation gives CASGSTGSNQPQHF.

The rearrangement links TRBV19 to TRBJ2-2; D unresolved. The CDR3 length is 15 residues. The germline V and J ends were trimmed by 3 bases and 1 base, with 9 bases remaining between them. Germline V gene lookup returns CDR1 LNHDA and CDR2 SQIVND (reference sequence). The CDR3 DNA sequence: TGTGCCAGTAGTATCACCAGAGGGAACACCGGGGAGCTGTTTTTT. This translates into CASSITRGNTGELFF. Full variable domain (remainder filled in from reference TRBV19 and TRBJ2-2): DGGITQSPKYLFRKEGQNVTLSCEQNLNHDAMYWYRQDPGQGLRLIYYSQIVNDFQKGDIAEGYSVSREKKESFPLTVTSAQKNPTAFYLCASSITRGNTGELFFGEGSRLTVL.

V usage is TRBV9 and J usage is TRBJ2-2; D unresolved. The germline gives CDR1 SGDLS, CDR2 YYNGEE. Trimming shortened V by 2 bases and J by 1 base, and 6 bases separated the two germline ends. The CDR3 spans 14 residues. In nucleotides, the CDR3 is TGTGCCAGCAGCGTCGGTGGGAACACCGGGGAGCTGTTTTTT. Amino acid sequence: CASSVGGNTGELFF. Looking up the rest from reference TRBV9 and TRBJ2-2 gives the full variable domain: DSGVTQTPKHLITATGQRVTLRCSPRSGDLSVYWYQQSLDQGLQFLIQYYNGEERAKGNILERFSAQQFPDLHSELNLSSLELGDSALYFCASSVGGNTGELFFGEGSRLTVL.

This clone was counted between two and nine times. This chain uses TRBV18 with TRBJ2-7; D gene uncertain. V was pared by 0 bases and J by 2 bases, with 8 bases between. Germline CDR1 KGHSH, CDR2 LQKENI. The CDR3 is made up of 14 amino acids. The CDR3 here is CASSPPRSPYEQYF. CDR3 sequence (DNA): TGTGCCAGCTCACCACCACGTAGTCCCTACGAGCAGTACTTC.

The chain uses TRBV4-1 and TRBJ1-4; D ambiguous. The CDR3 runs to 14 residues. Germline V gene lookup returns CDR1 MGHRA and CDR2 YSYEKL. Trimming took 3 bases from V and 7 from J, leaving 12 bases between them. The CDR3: CASSQPGISEKLFF. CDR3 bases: TGCGCCAGCAGCCAGCCGGGGATTTCTGAAAAACTGTTTTTT.

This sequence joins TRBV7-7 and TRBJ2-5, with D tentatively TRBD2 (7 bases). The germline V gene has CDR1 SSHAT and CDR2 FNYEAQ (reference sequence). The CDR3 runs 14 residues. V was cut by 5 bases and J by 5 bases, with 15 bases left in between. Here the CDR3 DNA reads TGTGCCAGCAGCATGCGGGGGCGCATGGAGACCCAGTACTTC. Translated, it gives CASSMRGRMETQYF.

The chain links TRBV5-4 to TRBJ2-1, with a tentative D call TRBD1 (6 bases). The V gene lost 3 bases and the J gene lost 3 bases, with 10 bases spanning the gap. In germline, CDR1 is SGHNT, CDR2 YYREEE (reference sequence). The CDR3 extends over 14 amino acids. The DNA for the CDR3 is TGTGCCAGCAGCTCGAGACAGGTCTACAATGAGCAGTTCTTC. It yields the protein CASSSRQVYNEQFF.

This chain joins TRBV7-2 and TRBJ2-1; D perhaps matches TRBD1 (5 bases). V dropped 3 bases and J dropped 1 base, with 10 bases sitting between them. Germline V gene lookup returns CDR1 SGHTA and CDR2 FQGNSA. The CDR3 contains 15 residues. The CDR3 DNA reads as TGTGCCAGCAGCTTGGGGCTAGGATCCTACAATGAGCAGTTCTTC. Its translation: CASSLGLGSYNEQFF.

CDR3 residues: CASSLGTGVVTEAFF. The CDR3 coding sequence is TGCGCCAGCAGTCTCGGGACAGGGGTTGTTACTGAAGCTTTCTTT. The rearrangement links TRBV5-1 to TRBJ1-1; 10 bases agree with TRBD1. V shed 5 bases and J 5 bases; nucleotides not matched to a gene: 9. The CDR3 loop spans 15 amino acids. Looked up from germline, CDR1 is SGHRS and CDR2 is YFSETQ.